This T cell receptor beta chain was profiled in a study of T cells in Graves' hyperthyroidism and ophthalmopathy. RNA transcripts provided the source from which TCR beta CDR3 regions were amplified. TCR CDR3 underwent first-round RT-PCR with the HTBI primer set. TCRdb itself ran the multiplex PCR reads through MiXCR, one entry per CDR3 protein. The data contain under 350,000 distinct CDR3 sequences, roughly 13% of them singletons. This clonotype was found a few times. The antigen is not known. A much larger clone sits a single nucleotide away, making a read error possible. The CDR3 is 18 amino acids. Study-wide findings and caveats: Stable hyperthyroidism was told apart from ophthalmopathy by a model built on 13 V-J features. Most expanded thyroid clonotypes above 0.001 also appeared in blood.

In the ophthalmopathy cohort, Clinical Activity Score was at least 3, NOSPECS grade at least 4, and duration under 3 months. The sample was blood. The chain combines TRBV12-3 or TRBV12-4 with TRBJ2-7, with a possible D match to TRBD2 (5 bases). The TCR sequence derives from a woman between 40 and 55 years old with Graves' ophthalmopathy. The CDR3 DNA reads as TGTACCAGCAGTTTAGCGCGAATATGGCGGGTGAGGTCCTACGAGCAGTACTTC. As protein: CTSSLARIWRVRSYEQYF.